This T cell receptor (beta chain) was recorded in a study of T cell changes during pregnancy in multiple sclerosis (dated by TCRdb to the late 2010s). For the wider study: The study looked at changes in the T cell repertoire across pregnancy in women with multiple sclerosis.

Remarks on this clone: This clone's antigen is unknown. Qualities for individual bases were not recorded, and no much larger clone is one base off.

For CDR1 and CDR2, the germline V gene (reference sequence) lists SGHNT and YYREEE. The CDR3 covers 13 residues, taking in both the cysteine and the phenylalanine. The read is trimmed to its CDR3 DNA, 39 bases read in frame from base 1. Clipping removes 2 bases from V and 4 bases from J, with 3 as the unmatched junction base count. Libraries were constructed by the immunoSEQ multiplex PCR assay. Sourced from immuneACCESS, this table was stored by TCRdb with only in-frame sequences that have V and J called. A share of the clones is absent; for the studies checked, an unresolved V gene accounts for under half, and the remainder has no known explanation. Counted in this sample were about 56,000 clones; just over 90% of them appeared once. The top ten clones comprise approximately 0.2% of the sample.

The sample here was CD4+ T cells from peripheral blood mononuclear cells, taken in the second trimester of pregnancy. This receptor was taken from a female donor with multiple sclerosis, enrolled in a pregnancy study. The sequence is built from TRBV5-4 and TRBJ2-7, and 7 junction bases match TRBD1. The CDR3 amino acid sequence is: CASSFWDRYEQYF. DNA sequence: TGTGCCAGCAGCTTCTGGGACAGATACGAGCAGTACTTC. Joined to the reference TRBV5-4 and TRBJ2-7 proteins, this CDR3 gives the full variable domain: ETGVTQSPTHLIKTRGQQVTLRCSSQSGHNTVSWYQQALGQGPQFIFQYYREEENGRGNFPPRFSGLQFPNYSSELNVNALELDDSALYLCASSFWDRYEQYFGPGTRLTVT.